This record concerns one TCR beta chain sequence. The data derive from a study of blood T cell repertoires in COVID-19. This table comes from immunoSEQ multiplex PCR, and its TCRdb copy is limited to in-frame clones, with some not included. The sample carries approximately 300,000 clones, nearly 90% recorded once. Participants were placed into cohorts based on the clinical history they reported. The CDR3 sequence is 14 residues long. Germline V gene lookup returns CDR1 SGDLS and CDR2 YYNGEE. V lost 2 bases to trimming and J lost 1 base; unmatched junction nucleotides: 1. The chain has TRBV9 and TRBJ2-3; 7 bases map to TRBD2. Sequencing was done on a sample of PBMCs or T cells enriched from blood (not recorded which). The source of this sequence is a woman aged 25 to 39 who had recovered from COVID-19. The CDR3 spells CASSVREGTDTQYF. The DNA for the CDR3 is TGTGCCAGCAGCGTCCGGGAGGGCACAGATACGCAGTATTTT.